This is a list of T cell receptor beta chains from one sample in a study of shared clonotypes between healthy human individuals. Profiling relied on immunoSEQ multiplex PCR, and the TCRdb table lists in-frame clones only, not all of them. Altogether approximately 2.3 million clones are present, roughly 93% being singletons, with the ten largest covering 0.3% to 0.4%. Specimen: naive CD4+ T cells from PBMCs. The receptor set was obtained from a man between 18 and 35 years old in good health. Some clones in this sample may be carry-over from other donors' samples. The CDR3 runs from the conserved cysteine through the conserved F or W. D genes are given only for firm matches. Size tells how often a clone was seen (once, few, many) or the class of an expanded clone, and some rows leave it out.

TRBV4-1,NA,NA,TRBJ1-5,TGCGCCAGCAGCCAAGCAGGGATTAATCAGCCCCAGCATTTT,CASSQAGINQPQHF
TRBV7-2,TRBD1,NA,TRBJ1-2,TGTGCCAGCAGCCCGAGGACAGGAGGGAACTATGGCTACACCTTC,CASSPRTGGNYGYTF
TRBV7-9,TRBD2,NA,TRBJ2-3,TGTGCCAGCAGCTCACGACTAGCCCAGAGGGCAGATACGCAGTATTTT,CASSSRLAQRADTQYF
TRBV7-3,NA,NA,TRBJ2-1,TGTGCCAGCAGCTTAACAGGGGTGTACAATGAGCAGTTCTTC,CASSLTGVYNEQFF
TRBV19,TRBD2,NA,TRBJ2-7,TGTGCCAGTAGTATTTGGGTGGACGGGAGGTACGAGCAGTACTTC,CASSIWVDGRYEQYF
TRBV6-6,NA,NA,TRBJ1-2,TGTGCCAGCAGCCTCCTCCGGGGCGTGAATGGCTACACCTTC,CASSLLRGVNGYTF
TRBV11-2,TRBD1,NA,TRBJ1-3,TGTGCCAGCACCACAGGGCGGGGACAGGGGTCAAGGCGTGGAAACACCATATATTTT,CASTTGRGQGSRRGNTIYF
TRBV10-3,NA,NA,TRBJ2-5,TGTGCCATCAGCGCTGGACAGCAAGAGACCCAGTACTTC,CAISAGQQETQYF
TRBV30,TRBD1,NA,TRBJ1-2,TGTGCCTGGAGAGGAGGGACAGGGGGCTGGTATGGCTACACCTTC,CAWRGGTGGWYGYTF
TRBV7-3,TRBD2,NA,TRBJ2-1,TGTGCCAGCAGCTCCGGGGCGGGAGCCTACAATGAGCAGTTCTTC,CASSSGAGAYNEQFF
TRBV28,NA,NA,TRBJ2-5,TGTGCCAGCAGTTTTGAGCCCGGCAGGTCTGAGACCCAGTACTTC,CASSFEPGRSETQYF
TRBV28,NA,NA,TRBJ2-6,TGTGCCAGCAGTCCATACCCCTCTGGGGCCAACGTCCTGACTTTC,CASSPYPSGANVLTF
TRBV18,TRBD1,NA,TRBJ1-1,TGTGCCAGCTCACTAGGACAGGGCGCGAACACTGAAGCTTTCTTT,CASSLGQGANTEAFF
TRBV19,NA,NA,TRBJ1-2,TGTGCCAGTAGTATCTCGTTCGCCCAGGGCTACACCTTC,CASSISFAQGYTF
TRBV7-3,NA,NA,TRBJ2-1,TGTGCCAGCAGCTCTCTACGGGACAGCGGGGCGCACAATGAGCAGTTCTTC,CASSSLRDSGAHNEQFF
TRBV6-1,TRBD1,NA,TRBJ2-7,TGTGCCAGCACGACAGGGAATACCTACGAGCAGTACTTC,CASTTGNTYEQYF
TRBV7-2,NA,NA,TRBJ2-2,TGTGCCAGCAGCTTAGAAGCCTGGAGCAGGGTGAACACCGGGGAGCTGTTTTTT,CASSLEAWSRVNTGELFF
TRBV7-2,TRBD2,NA,TRBJ2-1,TGTGCCAGCAGCTTGCTAGCGGGGTTATCCTACAATGAGCAGTTCTTC,CASSLLAGLSYNEQFF
TRBV5-4,TRBD2,NA,TRBJ2-5,TGTGCCAGCAGCCTGGGGGGTAGCGGGAGGAATCAAGAGACCCAGTACTTC,CASSLGGSGRNQETQYF
TRBV10-3,NA,NA,TRBJ2-7,TGTGCCATCAGTCAACAGTCCTACGAGCAGTACTTC,CAISQQSYEQYF
TRBV28,NA,NA,TRBJ1-1,TGTGCCAGCAGTTTCAGGCCGGGCAGGGGTAACACTGAAGCTTTCTTT,CASSFRPGRGNTEAFF
TRBV2,NA,NA,TRBJ2-7,TGTGCCAGCAGTAAAGAGACAGCCTCCTACGAGCAGTACTTC,CASSKETASYEQYF
TRBV28,TRBD2,once,TRBJ2-3,TGTGCCAGCAGTCCGCCCACGAAACTAGCGCCGACGCAGTATTTT,CASSPPTKLAPTQYF
TRBV5-1,NA,NA,TRBJ1-3,TGCGCCAGCAGCTCATCAGGGGTATCCTCTGGAAACACCATATATTTT,CASSSSGVSSGNTIYF
TRBV5-1,NA,once,TRBJ2-1,TGCGCCAGCAGCTTGCCAGGGTCGGGTGAGCAGTTCTTC,CASSLPGSGEQFF
TRBV5-4,TRBD2,NA,TRBJ2-3,TGTGCCAGCAGCTTGGGCTTACTAGCGGGGCCCACAGATACGCAGTATTTT,CASSLGLLAGPTDTQYF
TRBV2,NA,NA,TRBJ1-6,TGTGCCAGCTCTCAGGCGGGAAATTCACCCCTCCACTTT,CASSQAGNSPLHF
TRBV29-1,NA,NA,TRBJ2-6,TGCAGCGCCAGAACCAGCTCTGGGGCCAACGTCCTGACTTTC,CSARTSSGANVLTF
TRBV15,NA,NA,TRBJ1-1,TGTGCCACCAGCGGACTCCCCGGGAACACTGAAGCTTTCTTT,CATSGLPGNTEAFF
TRBV2,NA,NA,TRBJ1-1,TGTGCCAGCACCTACATGGGACCATCTGAAGCTTTCTTT,CASTYMGPSEAFF
TRBV29-1,NA,NA,TRBJ1-1,TGCAGCGTTGACAGGGGAGGGAACACTGAAGCTTTCTTT,CSVDRGGNTEAFF
TRBV19,NA,NA,TRBJ1-5,TGTGCCAGTACGGGACGGAAGAATCAGCCCCAGCATTTT,CASTGRKNQPQHF
TRBV7-8,NA,NA,TRBJ1-2,TGTGCCAGCAGCGGCAACGGCCTTGGCTACACCTTC,CASSGNGLGYTF
TRBV15,TRBD2,NA,TRBJ2-3,TGTGCCACCAGTTTGGGACTAGCAGGAGACATAGATACGCAGTATTTT,CATSLGLAGDIDTQYF
TRBV19,TRBD1,NA,TRBJ1-2,TGTGCCACCGATCCGGGACAGGGGAGCTATGGCTACACCTTC,CATDPGQGSYGYTF
TRBV25-1,NA,NA,TRBJ2-3,TGTGCCAGCAGTCCCCCTCCTTGGCGACAGAACACAGATACGCAGTATTTT,CASSPPPWRQNTDTQYF
TRBV5-1,NA,NA,TRBJ2-7,TGCGCCAGCAGCTTGCCCACAGCGGGTTCCAACTACGAGCAGTACTTC,CASSLPTAGSNYEQYF
TRBV5-4,NA,NA,TRBJ2-7,TGTGCCAGCAGCTTGGGTAGCCCTAGGGCCTCCGAGCAGTACTTC,CASSLGSPRASEQYF
TRBV29-1,TRBD1,NA,TRBJ2-1,TGCAGCGTTGAAGAATCCAGCAGGGGGCGAGATGAGCAGTTCTTC,CSVEESSRGRDEQFF
TRBV11-2,NA,NA,TRBJ2-5,TGTGCCAGCAGCCCGAACTCGGTAGAGACCCAGTACTTC,CASSPNSVETQYF
TRBV27,TRBD2,NA,TRBJ2-3,TGTGCCAGCAGTCCGCTAGCGGGAGTGGTAGATACGCAGTATTTT,CASSPLAGVVDTQYF
TRBV11-2,NA,NA,TRBJ2-2,TGTGCCAGCAGCTTATCACCCACCGGGGAGCTGTTTTTT,CASSLSPTGELFF
TRBV18,NA,NA,TRBJ1-2,TGTGCCAGCTCACCCCGGAACCAGGGTGGAGACTATGGCTACACCTTC,CASSPRNQGGDYGYTF
TRBV7-9,NA,NA,TRBJ2-5,TGTGCCAGCAGCTACTATCAACAAGAGACCCAGTACTTC,CASSYYQQETQYF
TRBV5-4,NA,NA,TRBJ1-2,TGTGCCAGCAGCCTCAGGGGCTCTGACTATGGCTACACCTTC,CASSLRGSDYGYTF
TRBV18,TRBD1,NA,TRBJ2-7,TGTGCCAGCTCACCACTCCGGGACAGGTGGTACGAGCAGTACTTC,CASSPLRDRWYEQYF
TRBV7-9,NA,NA,TRBJ2-7,TGTGCCAGCAGCTTAGCGCTGTCGGAGATTCCCTACGAGCAGTACTTC,CASSLALSEIPYEQYF
TRBV5-4,TRBD1,once,TRBJ1-4,TGTGCCAGCAGCTTTGACAGGGGGGAAAAACTGTTTTTT,CASSFDRGEKLFF